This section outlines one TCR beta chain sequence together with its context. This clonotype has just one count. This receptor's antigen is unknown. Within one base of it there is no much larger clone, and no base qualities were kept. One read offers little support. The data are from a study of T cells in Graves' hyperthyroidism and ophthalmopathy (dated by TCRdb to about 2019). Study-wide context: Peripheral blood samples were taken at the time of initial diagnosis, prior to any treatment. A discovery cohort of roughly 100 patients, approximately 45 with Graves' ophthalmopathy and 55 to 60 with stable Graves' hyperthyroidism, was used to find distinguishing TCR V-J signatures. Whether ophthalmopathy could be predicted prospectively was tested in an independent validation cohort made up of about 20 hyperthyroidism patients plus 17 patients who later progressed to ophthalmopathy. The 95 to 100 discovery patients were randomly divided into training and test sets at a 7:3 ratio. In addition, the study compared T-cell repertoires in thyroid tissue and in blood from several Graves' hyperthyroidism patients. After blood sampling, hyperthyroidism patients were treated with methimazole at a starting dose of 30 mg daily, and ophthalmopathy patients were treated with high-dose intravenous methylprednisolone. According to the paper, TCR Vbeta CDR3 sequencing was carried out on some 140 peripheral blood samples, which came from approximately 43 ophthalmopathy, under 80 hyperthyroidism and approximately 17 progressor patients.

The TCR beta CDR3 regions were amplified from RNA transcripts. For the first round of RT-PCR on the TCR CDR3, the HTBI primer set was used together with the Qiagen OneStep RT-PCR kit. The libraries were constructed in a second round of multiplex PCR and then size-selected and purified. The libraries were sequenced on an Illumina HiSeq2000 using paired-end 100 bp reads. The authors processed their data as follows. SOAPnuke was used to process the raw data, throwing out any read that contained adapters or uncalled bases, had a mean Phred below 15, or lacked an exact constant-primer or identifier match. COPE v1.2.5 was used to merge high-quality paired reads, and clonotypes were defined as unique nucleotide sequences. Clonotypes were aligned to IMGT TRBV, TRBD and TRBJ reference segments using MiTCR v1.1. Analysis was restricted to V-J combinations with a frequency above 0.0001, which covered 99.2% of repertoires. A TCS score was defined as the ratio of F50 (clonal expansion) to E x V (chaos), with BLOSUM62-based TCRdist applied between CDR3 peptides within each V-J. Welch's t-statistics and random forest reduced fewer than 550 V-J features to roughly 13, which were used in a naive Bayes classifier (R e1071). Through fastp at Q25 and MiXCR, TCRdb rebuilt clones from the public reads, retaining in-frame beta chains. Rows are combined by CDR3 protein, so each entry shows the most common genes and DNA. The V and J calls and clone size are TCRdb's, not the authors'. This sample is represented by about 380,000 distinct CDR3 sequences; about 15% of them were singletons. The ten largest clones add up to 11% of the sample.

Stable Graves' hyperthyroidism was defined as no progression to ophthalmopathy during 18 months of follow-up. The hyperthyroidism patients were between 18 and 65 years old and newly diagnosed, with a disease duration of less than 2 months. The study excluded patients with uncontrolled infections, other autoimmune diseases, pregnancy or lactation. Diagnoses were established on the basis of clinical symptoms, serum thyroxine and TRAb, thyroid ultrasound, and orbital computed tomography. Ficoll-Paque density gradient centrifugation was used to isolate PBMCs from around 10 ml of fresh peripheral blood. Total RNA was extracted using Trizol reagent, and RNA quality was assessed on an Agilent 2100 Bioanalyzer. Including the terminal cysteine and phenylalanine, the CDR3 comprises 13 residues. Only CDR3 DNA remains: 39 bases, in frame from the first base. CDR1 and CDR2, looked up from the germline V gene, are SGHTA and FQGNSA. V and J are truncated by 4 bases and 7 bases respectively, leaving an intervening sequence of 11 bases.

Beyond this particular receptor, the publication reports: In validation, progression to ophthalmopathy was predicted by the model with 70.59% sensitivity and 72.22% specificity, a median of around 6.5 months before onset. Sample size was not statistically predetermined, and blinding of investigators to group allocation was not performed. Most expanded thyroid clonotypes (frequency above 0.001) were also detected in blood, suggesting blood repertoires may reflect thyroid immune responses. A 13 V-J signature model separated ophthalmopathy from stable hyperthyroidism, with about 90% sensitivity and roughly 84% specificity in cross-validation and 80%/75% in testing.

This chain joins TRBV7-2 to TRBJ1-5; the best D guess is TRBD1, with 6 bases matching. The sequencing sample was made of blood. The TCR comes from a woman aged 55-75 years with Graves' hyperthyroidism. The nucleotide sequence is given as TGTGCCAGCAGCTCCAGGGGTGTGCAGCCCCAGCATTTT. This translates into CASSSRGVQPQHF.